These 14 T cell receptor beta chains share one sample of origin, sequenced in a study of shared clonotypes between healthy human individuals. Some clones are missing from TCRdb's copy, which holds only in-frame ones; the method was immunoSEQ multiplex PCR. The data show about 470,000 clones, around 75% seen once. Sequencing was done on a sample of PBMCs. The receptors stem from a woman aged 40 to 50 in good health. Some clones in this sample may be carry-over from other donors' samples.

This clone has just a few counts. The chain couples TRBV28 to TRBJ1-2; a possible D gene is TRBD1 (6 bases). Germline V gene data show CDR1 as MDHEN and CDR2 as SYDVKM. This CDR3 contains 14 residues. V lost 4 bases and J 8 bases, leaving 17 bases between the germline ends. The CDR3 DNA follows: TGTGCCAGCAGTTCGCCTGGGGGGGCTAAAGGCTACACCTTC. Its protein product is CASSSPGGAKGYTF.

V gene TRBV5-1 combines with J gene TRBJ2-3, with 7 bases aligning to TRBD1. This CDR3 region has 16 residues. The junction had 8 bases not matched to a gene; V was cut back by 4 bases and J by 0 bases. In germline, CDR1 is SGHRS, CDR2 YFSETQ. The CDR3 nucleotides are TGCGCCAGCAGCCCCTACAGGGGTCGGAGCACAGATACGCAGTATTTT. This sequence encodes CASSPYRGRSTDTQYF.

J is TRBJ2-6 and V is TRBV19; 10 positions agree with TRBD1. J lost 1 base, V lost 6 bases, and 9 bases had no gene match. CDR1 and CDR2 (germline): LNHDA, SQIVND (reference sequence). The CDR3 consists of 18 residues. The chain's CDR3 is CASSPRTGGYSGANVLTF. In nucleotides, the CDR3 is TGTGCCAGTAGCCCAAGGACAGGGGGATATTCTGGGGCCAACGTCCTGACTTTC.

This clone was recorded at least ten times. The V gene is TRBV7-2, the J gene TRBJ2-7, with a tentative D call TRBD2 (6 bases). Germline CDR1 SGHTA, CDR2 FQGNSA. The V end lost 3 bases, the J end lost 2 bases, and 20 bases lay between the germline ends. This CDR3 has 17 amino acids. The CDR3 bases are TGTGCCAGCAGCTTCGCCTCGGGCGGGATAACGACCTACGAGCAGTACTTC. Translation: CASSFASGGITTYEQYF.

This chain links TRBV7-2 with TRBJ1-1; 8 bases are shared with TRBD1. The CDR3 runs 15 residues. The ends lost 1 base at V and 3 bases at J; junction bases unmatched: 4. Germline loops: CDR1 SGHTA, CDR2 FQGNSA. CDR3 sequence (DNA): TGTGCCAGCAGCTTAGACAGGGGGGAGTACACTGAAGCTTTCTTT. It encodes CASSLDRGEYTEAFF.

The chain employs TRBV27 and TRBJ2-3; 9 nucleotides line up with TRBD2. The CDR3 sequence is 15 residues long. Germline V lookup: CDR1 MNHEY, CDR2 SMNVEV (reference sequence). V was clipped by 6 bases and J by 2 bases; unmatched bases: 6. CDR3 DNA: TGTGCCAGCAGGGGTAGCGGGGGAATCACAGATACGCAGTATTTT. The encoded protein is CASRGSGGITDTQYF.

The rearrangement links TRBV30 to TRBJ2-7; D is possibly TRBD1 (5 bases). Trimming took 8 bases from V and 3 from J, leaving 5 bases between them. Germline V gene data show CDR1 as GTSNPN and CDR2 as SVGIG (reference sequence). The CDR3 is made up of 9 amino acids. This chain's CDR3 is CAGHYEQYF. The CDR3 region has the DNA TGTGCCGGACACTACGAGCAGTACTTC.

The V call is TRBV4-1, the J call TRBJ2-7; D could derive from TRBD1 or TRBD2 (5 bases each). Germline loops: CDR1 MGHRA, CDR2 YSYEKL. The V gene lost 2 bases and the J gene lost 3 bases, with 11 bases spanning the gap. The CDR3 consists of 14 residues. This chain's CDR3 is CASSQTGTDYEQYF. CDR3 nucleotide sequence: TGCGCCAGCAGCCAAACCGGGACGGACTACGAGCAGTACTTC.

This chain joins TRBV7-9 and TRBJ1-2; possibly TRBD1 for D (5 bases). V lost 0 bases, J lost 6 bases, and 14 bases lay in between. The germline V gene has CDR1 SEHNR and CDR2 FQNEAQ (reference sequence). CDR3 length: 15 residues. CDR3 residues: CASSLAGTESHGYTF. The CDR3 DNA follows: TGTGCCAGCAGCTTAGCTGGGACGGAGAGTCATGGCTACACCTTC. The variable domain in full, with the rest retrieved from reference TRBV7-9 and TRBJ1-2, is DTGVSQNPRHKITKRGQNVTFRCDPISEHNRLYWYRQTLGQGPEFLTYFQNEAQLEKSRLLSDRFSAERPKGSFSTLEIQRTEQGDSAMYLCASSLAGTESHGYTFGSGTRLTVV.

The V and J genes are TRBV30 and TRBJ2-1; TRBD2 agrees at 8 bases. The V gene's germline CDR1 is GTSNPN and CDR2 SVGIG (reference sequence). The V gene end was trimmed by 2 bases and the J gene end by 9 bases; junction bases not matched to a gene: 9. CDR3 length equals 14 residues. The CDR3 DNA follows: TGTGCCTGGAGTAGTAGCGGGGTTCGGGGTGAGCAGTTCTTC. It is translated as CAWSSSGVRGEQFF.

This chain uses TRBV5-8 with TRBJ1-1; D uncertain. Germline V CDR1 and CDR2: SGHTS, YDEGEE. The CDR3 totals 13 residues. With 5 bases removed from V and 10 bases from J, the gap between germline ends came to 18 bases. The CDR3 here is CASRIGRTWVAFF. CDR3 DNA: TGTGCCAGCAGAATAGGACGGACTTGGGTAGCTTTCTTT.

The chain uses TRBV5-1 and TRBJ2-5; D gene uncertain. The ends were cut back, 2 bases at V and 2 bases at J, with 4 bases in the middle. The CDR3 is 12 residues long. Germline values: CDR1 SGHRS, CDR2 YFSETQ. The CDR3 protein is CASSFGQETQYF. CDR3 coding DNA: TGCGCCAGCAGCTTTGGTCAAGAGACCCAGTACTTC.

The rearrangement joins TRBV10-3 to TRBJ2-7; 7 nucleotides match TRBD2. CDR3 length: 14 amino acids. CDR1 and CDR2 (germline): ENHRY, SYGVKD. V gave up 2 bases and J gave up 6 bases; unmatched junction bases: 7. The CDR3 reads CAISEAGEYGEQYF. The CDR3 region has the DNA TGTGCCATCAGTGAGGCGGGAGAGTACGGCGAGCAGTACTTC.

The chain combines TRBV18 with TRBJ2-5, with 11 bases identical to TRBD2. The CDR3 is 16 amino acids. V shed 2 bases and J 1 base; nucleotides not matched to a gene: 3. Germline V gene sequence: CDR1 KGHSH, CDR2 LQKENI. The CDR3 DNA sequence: TGTGCCAGCTCACCAAGGACTAGCGGGCTCCAAGAGACCCAGTACTTC. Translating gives CASSPRTSGLQETQYF.